This T cell receptor (beta chain) was captured by sequencing in a study of blood T cell dynamics during melanoma immunotherapy. This clone was found once. This CDR3 is built from 13 residues. V gave up 4 bases and J gave up 11 bases, with 18 bases separating them. Germline V CDR1 and CDR2: SGHRS, YFSETQ. Documented time point: week 3, after first cycle of checkpoint inhibitor. Sampling occurred pretreatment (T0) and at week 3 (W3), after cycle one of checkpoint blockade. Sequencing used immunoSEQ multiplex PCR; TCRdb keeps in-frame clones, though not all of them. This sample has fewer than 12,000 clones, with 87% found just once.

The receptor comes from a human donor with melanoma. The V and J genes are TRBV5-1 and TRBJ1-1, with a tentative D call TRBD1 (5 bases). The starting material was blood, obtained from a patient treated with checkpoint blockade. The CDR3 DNA reads as TGCGCCAGCAGCGAACCGGGACTAGGGGTCGCTTTCTTT. Its translation is CASSEPGLGVAFF.